This T cell receptor (beta chain) was observed in a study of CD4 T cells in relation to SARS-CoV-2 and coronaviruses. Overall study context: TCR beta CDR3s were sequenced after roughly eleven-day antigen culture of PBMCs. No peptide or an HIV-1 Nef peptide pool served as negative control.

Whole-study findings and limits: No donor gave both pre-pandemic and post-infection samples.

Unexposed donor CD4+ T cells date from about 2011-2018, before the COVID-19 pandemic. The cells were cultured for approximately 10 days before CD4+ T cells were isolated. The data were produced by immunoSEQ multiplex PCR, yet TCRdb's version contains in-frame clones alone and is incomplete. Here the sample spans about 19,000 clones, 70% to 85% being singletons. V lost 0 bases and J lost 6; bases outside the gene matches: 6. There are 16 residues in the CDR3. Germline CDR1 is MNHEY and CDR2 is SVGEGT. This clone appeared a few times. Its antigen remains unidentified. The chain is built from TRBV6-2 or TRBV6-3 and TRBJ1-5; 9 bases align to TRBD1. This clonotype originated in a human donor in good health. Specimen: CD4+ T cells from PBMCs, cultured in vitro. The CDR3 reads CASSYSGDRGIQPQHF. The CDR3 DNA sequence: TGTGCCAGCAGTTACTCGGGCGACAGGGGGATTCAGCCCCAGCATTTT.